What follows are 28 T cell receptor beta chains derived from one specimen sequenced in a study of blood T cell repertoires in COVID-19. The data were produced by immunoSEQ multiplex PCR, yet TCRdb's version contains in-frame clones alone and is incomplete. The sample has 300,000 to 400,000 clones, approximately 91% seen once. Sequencing input: PBMCs or T cells enriched from blood (not recorded which). Source of these receptors: a woman younger than 45 who had been exposed to COVID-19.

Regarding this clone: Other DNA sequences in the same sample also yield this CDR3. The chain combines TRBV6-1 with TRBJ1-5, with D uncertain. V was shortened by 0 bases and J by 0 bases, with 6 bases between the two germline ends. CDR3 length equals 15 residues. Germline CDR1 MNHNS, CDR2 SASEGT. CDR3 region: CASSEARYSNQPQHF. DNA of the CDR3: TGTGCCAGCAGTGAAGCGCGATATAGCAATCAGCCCCAGCATTTT.

The chain employs TRBV10-3 and TRBJ2-1, with 15 bases lining up with TRBD2. Germline trimming cut 3 bases from V and 0 bases from J; bases unmatched to any gene: 3. Germline CDR1 ENHRY, CDR2 SYGVKD. The CDR3 is 18 residues long. CDR3 nucleotides: TGTGCCATCAGTGACGGGACTAGCGGGGGGAGCTCCTACAATGAGCAGTTCTTC. Encoded protein: CAISDGTSGGSSYNEQFF.

This clone was counted once. CDR3 loop: CAISLESTEAFF. Written as DNA, the CDR3 is TGTGCCATCAGTCTTGAGTCCACTGAAGCTTTCTTT. The rearrangement links TRBV10-3 to TRBJ1-1, with D hard to call. From germline, CDR1 is ENHRY and CDR2 SYGVKD. The CDR3 totals 12 residues. Between the trimmed V and J ends, which lost 5 bases and 4 bases, there was a span of 8 bases.

The genes are TRBV6-2 or TRBV6-3 and TRBJ1-4; 8 bases fit TRBD1. The V gene's germline CDR1 is MNHEY and CDR2 SVGEGT. V lost 2 bases to trimming and J lost 8 bases; unmatched junction nucleotides: 10. The CDR3 spans 16 residues. The CDR3 is CASSYSGHRGWEKLFF. In DNA, the CDR3 is TGTGCCAGCAGTTACAGTGGGCACAGGGGGTGGGAAAAACTGTTTTTT.

The V gene is TRBV11-1, the J gene TRBJ1-2; weak D call: TRBD1 (6 bases). V was clipped by 5 bases and J by 7 bases, with 17 bases between them. The CDR3 has 14 residues. CDR1 SGHAT and CDR2 FQDESV come from the germline V gene (reference sequence). The CDR3: CASSQVAGEFGYTF. DNA of the CDR3: TGTGCCAGCAGCCAGGTGGCAGGGGAGTTTGGCTACACCTTC.

This clone has just a few counts. V is TRBV3-1 (or the pseudogene TRBV3-2) and J is TRBJ1-2; D may be TRBD1 (5 bases). This CDR3 has 13 amino acids. In germline, CDR1 is LGHDT, CDR2 YNNKEL (reference sequence). V lost 2 bases and J lost 2, with 6 bases in between. CDR3 sequence (DNA): TGTGCCAGCAGCCAACCAGGGAACTATGGCTACACCTTC. Residues: CASSQPGNYGYTF.

The gene calls are TRBV7-2 and TRBJ1-2; TRBD1 might be the D (6 bases). Germline V gene data show CDR1 as SGHTA and CDR2 as FQGNSA. This CDR3 contains 14 residues. V was cut by 1 base and J by 5 bases, with 11 bases left in between. The CDR3 DNA sequence: TGTGCCAGCAGCTTAGAACAGGGTGTTTATGGCTACACCTTC. It yields the protein CASSLEQGVYGYTF.

The chain is built from TRBV12-2 and TRBJ2-1; the D call of TRBD2 is as the table states it, not checked on the DNA. TRBV12-2 is an annotated pseudogene. This CDR3 is built from 19 residues. In DNA form, the CDR3 reads TGTGCAAGTCGCTTAAAATCCGTGGGACTAGCGGGGTATAGGAATGAGCAGTTCTTC. Its protein is CASRLKSVGLAGYRNEQFF.

The chain has TRBV19 and TRBJ1-1, with D unresolved. This CDR3 contains 13 residues. The germline CDR1 and CDR2 sequences are LNHDA and SQIVND (reference sequence). V was clipped by 5 bases and J by 1 base, with 8 bases between them. The CDR3 bases are TGTGCCAGTAGTGCACACAAGAACACTGAAGCTTTCTTT. Residues: CASSAHKNTEAFF.

V and J are TRBV20-1 and TRBJ1-2; D might be TRBD1 (5 bases). V was trimmed by 3 bases and J by 4 bases, leaving 9 bases between them. Germline V lookup: CDR1 DFQATT, CDR2 SNEGSKA (reference sequence). The CDR3 consists of 12 residues. The CDR3 nucleotides are TGCAGTGCTAGTCAGGGAAGCTATGGCTACACCTTC. Translation gives CSASQGSYGYTF.

The gene calls are TRBV7-9 and TRBJ1-1; tentative D call: TRBD1 (6 bases). Germline V CDR1 and CDR2: SEHNR, FQNEAQ (reference sequence). The CDR3 is 13 amino acids. Trimming cost V 5 bases and J 4 bases, with 11 bases left between them. The CDR3 DNA follows: TGTGCCAGCAGCCCGGACAGAAGCACTGAAGCTTTCTTT. Amino acid sequence: CASSPDRSTEAFF.

The chain has TRBV21-1 and TRBJ1-2. TRBV21-1 is an annotated pseudogene. The CDR3 consists of 11 residues. CDR3 sequence reads: CASLAVYGYTF. The DNA of the CDR3 is TGTGCCAGCTTAGCGGTCTATGGCTACACCTTC.

This clone was found once. The rearrangement uses TRBV7-2 and TRBJ2-3, with TRBD2 matching 16 bases. V shed 4 bases and J 5 bases; nucleotides not matched to a gene: 6. From germline, CDR1 is SGHTA and CDR2 FQGNSA. The length of the CDR3 is 17 residues. The CDR3 spells CASSSGTSGGAVDTQYF. In DNA, the CDR3 is TGTGCCAGCAGCTCTGGGACTAGCGGGGGGGCCGTAGATACGCAGTATTTT.

The gene calls are TRBV12-3 or TRBV12-4 and TRBJ2-1; TRBD2 matches at 8 bases. The CDR3 is 13 amino acids. V lost 9 bases and J lost 5; bases outside the gene matches: 6. The DNA for the CDR3 is TGTGCCAGTGTTAGCGGGGCGAACAATGAGCAGTTCTTC. Translation: CASVSGANNEQFF.

For the CDR3, the DNA is TGTGCCAGCTCACCCGGGGTTCGAGAGACCCAGTACTTC. Encoded protein: CASSPGVRETQYF. This chain connects TRBV18 to TRBJ2-5; TRBD2 is a possible D gene (5 bases). From germline, CDR1 is KGHSH and CDR2 LQKENI. Trimming took off 3 bases at V and 4 bases at J, with 9 bases between the two ends. The CDR3 has 13 amino acids.

This clone is a singleton in its sample. The chain links TRBV6-5 to TRBJ1-1; 7 bases align to TRBD1. V shed 6 bases and J 0 bases; nucleotides not matched to a gene: 7. This CDR3 comprises 15 residues. CDR1 and CDR2 (germline): MNHEY, SVGAGI. CDR3 sequence (DNA): TGTGCCAGCAGAAAACAAGGACAGGTGAACACTGAAGCTTTCTTT. This codes for CASRKQGQVNTEAFF.

V is TRBV4-2 and J is TRBJ2-1, with D perhaps matching TRBD2 (6 bases). Trimming pared 2 bases from V and 0 bases from J, leaving 17 bases between. This CDR3 comprises 18 residues. The germline V gene has CDR1 LGHNA and CDR2 YNFKEQ. Written as DNA, the CDR3 is TGTGCCAGCAGCCAACTTTTTAAAGGGACTCTCTCCTACAATGAGCAGTTCTTC. Translation: CASSQLFKGTLSYNEQFF.

The rearrangement uses TRBV28 and TRBJ1-2, with TRBD1 matching over 7 bases. The V and J ends lost 5 bases and 4 bases, in that order; junction bases with no gene match: 7. Looked up from germline, CDR1 is MDHEN and CDR2 is SYDVKM. This CDR3 contains 14 residues. CDR3 protein: CASSPPDRVYGYTF. As DNA, the CDR3 is TGTGCCAGCAGTCCCCCTGACAGGGTCTATGGCTACACCTTC.

This chain uses TRBV7-9 with TRBJ2-5; tentatively, D is TRBD2 (7 bases). The germline V gene has CDR1 SEHNR and CDR2 FQNEAQ (reference sequence). This CDR3 comprises 17 residues. The germline V and J ends were trimmed by 4 bases and 7 bases, with 25 bases remaining between them. CDR3 sequence: CASSYAPAGGRMVTQYF. The CDR3 DNA is TGTGCCAGCAGCTACGCCCCGGCCGGGGGGCGAATGGTGACCCAGTACTTC.

J is TRBJ1-6 and V is TRBV18; no definite D call. This CDR3 has 13 residues. Deletions cut 2 bases from V and 5 bases from J, with 4 bases between. Germline values: CDR1 KGHSH, CDR2 LQKENI. DNA for the CDR3: TGTGCCAGCTCACCAAGCGATAATTCACCCCTCCACTTT. Protein: CASSPSDNSPLHF.

The chain uses TRBV10-3 and TRBJ2-1; D is unresolved. Germline-derived CDR1 and CDR2 are ENHRY and SYGVKD. The CDR3 is 13 residues long. V was shortened by 0 bases and J by 6 bases, with 6 bases between the two germline ends. CDR3 sequence (DNA): TGTGCCATCAGTGAGTCGAGATCCAATGAGCAGTTCTTC. Its protein is CAISESRSNEQFF.

The chain links TRBV15 to TRBJ1-2; D not resolved. Trimming left V 0 bases short and J 4 bases short, with 9 bases between. CDR1 is LNHNV and CDR2 is YYDKDF in the germline V gene (reference sequence). The CDR3 sequence is 14 residues long. DNA of the CDR3: TGTGCCACCAGCAGAGATCAGAGGTCCTATGGCTACACCTTC. It is translated as CATSRDQRSYGYTF.

V usage is TRBV11-2 and J usage is TRBJ2-7; TRBD1 matches at 8 bases. CDR1 SGHAT and CDR2 FQNNGV come from the germline V gene. CDR3 length equals 17 residues. The junction had 15 bases not matched to a gene; V was cut back by 5 bases and J by 3 bases. The CDR3 DNA follows: TGTGCCAGCAGCGAATTCAGGGGGCTAAGGTTTTACTACGAGCAGTACTTC. It yields the protein CASSEFRGLRFYYEQYF. Full variable domain (remainder filled in from reference TRBV11-2 and TRBJ2-7): EAGVAQSPRYKIIEKRQSVAFWCNPISGHATLYWYQQILGQGPKLLIQFQNNGVVDDSQLPKDRFSAERLKGVDSTLKIQPAKLEDSAVYLCASSEFRGLRFYYEQYFGPGTRLTVT.

The chain couples TRBV10-3 to TRBJ1-2, with 9 bases lining up with TRBD1. Germline-derived CDR1 and CDR2 are ENHRY and SYGVKD. The trim removed 0 bases at V and 8 bases at J, leaving 4 bases unmatched. The CDR3 consists of 14 residues. The CDR3 DNA is TGTGCCATCAGTGAGTCGACAGGGGGGACGGGCTACACCTTC. Translating gives CAISESTGGTGYTF.

This rearrangement joins TRBV5-1 to TRBJ2-1; D is undetermined. V was pared by 10 bases and J by 8 bases, with 4 bases between. The CDR3 is 8 amino acids. In germline, CDR1 is SGHRS, CDR2 YFSETQ. The CDR3 spells CAFDEQFF. The CDR3 bases are TGCGCCTTCGATGAGCAGTTCTTC.

The chain is built from TRBV13 and TRBJ1-5; no definite D call. Between the trimmed V and J ends, which lost 8 bases and 6 bases, there was a span of 11 bases. The CDR3 runs to 12 residues. Germline lookup yields CDR1 PRHDT and CDR2 FYEKMQ (reference sequence). CDR3 amino acids: CASGNSTQPQHF. The CDR3 coding sequence is TGTGCCAGCGGAAACAGTACTCAGCCCCAGCATTTT.

The chain couples TRBV5-1 to TRBJ2-2; 8 bases map to TRBD2. The V gene's germline CDR1 is SGHRS and CDR2 YFSETQ. Unmatched junction bases numbered 4, after V lost 1 base and J lost 5 bases. The CDR3 runs 15 residues. DNA of the CDR3: TGCGCCAGCAGCTTGCGGGGGGGCCGAACCGGGGAGCTGTTTTTT. Translated, it gives CASSLRGGRTGELFF. Using reference TRBV5-1 and TRBJ2-2 for the parts outside the CDR3, the full variable domain is KAGVTQTPRYLIKTRGQQVTLSCSPISGHRSVSWYQQTPGQGLQFLFEYFSETQRNKGNFPGRFSGRQFSNSRSEMNVSTLELGDSALYLCASSLRGGRTGELFFGEGSRLTVL.

This clone was seen only a few times. The V and J genes are TRBV3-1 (or the pseudogene TRBV3-2) and TRBJ2-1, with 7 bases fitting TRBD2. The V segment lost 4 bases and the J segment 10 bases; nucleotides outside the gene matches: 16. Looked up from germline, CDR1 is LGHDT and CDR2 is YNNKEL (reference sequence). The CDR3 spans 16 residues. The CDR3, as DNA: TGTGCCAGCAGCCCCCGGGTAGGTCGGTTGCGGGGGGAGCAGTTCTTC. Its protein product is CASSPRVGRLRGEQFF.